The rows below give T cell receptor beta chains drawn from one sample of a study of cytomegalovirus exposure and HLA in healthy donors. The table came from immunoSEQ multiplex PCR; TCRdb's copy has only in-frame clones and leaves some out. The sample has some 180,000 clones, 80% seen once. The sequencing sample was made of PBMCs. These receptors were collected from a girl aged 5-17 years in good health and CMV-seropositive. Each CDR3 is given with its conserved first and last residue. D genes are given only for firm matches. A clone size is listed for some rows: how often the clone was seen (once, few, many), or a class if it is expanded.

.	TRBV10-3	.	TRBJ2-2	TGTGCCATCAGTGACCAGGGGTCCGGGGAGCTGTTTTTT	CAISDQGSGELFF
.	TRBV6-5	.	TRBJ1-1	TGTGCCAGCAGTTACTCCCCAGGGAACACTGAAGCTTTCTTT	CASSYSPGNTEAFF
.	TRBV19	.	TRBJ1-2	TGTGCCAGCACACCGGGGAGACCTCTTGGCTACACCTTC	CASTPGRPLGYTF
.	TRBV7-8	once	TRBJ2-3	TGTGCCAGCAGCTTCCTTGCTAGCGGCACAGATACGCAGTATTTT	CASSFLASGTDTQYF
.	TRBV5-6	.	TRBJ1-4	TGTGCCAGCAGCGCGGGGTCTGAAAAACTGTTTTTT	CASSAGSEKLFF
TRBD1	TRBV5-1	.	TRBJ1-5	TGCGCCAGCAGTCGGACAGGGGATCAGCCCCAGCATTTT	CASSRTGDQPQHF
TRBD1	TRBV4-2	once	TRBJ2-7	TGTGCCAGCAGCCAAGCCCTCACCCGGGACAGGGACCCCTACGAGCAGTACTTC	CASSQALTRDRDPYEQYF
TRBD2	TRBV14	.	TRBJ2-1	TGTGCCAGCAGCCCGAGCGTCGGGAGGGCCTACGGTGAGCAGTTCTTC	CASSPSVGRAYGEQFF
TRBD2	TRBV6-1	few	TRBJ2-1	TGTGCCAGCAGTGAGACTAGCGAACGCAATGAGCAGTTCTTC	CASSETSERNEQFF
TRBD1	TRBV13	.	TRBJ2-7	TGTGCCAGCAGCTTACAGGACAGGGCCTACGAGCAGTACTTC	CASSLQDRAYEQYF
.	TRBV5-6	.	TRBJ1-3	TGTGCCAGCAGCTTGCGCGGGATGCAAACTAACTCTGGAAACACCATATATTTT	CASSLRGMQTNSGNTIYF
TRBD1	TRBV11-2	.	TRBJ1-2	TGTGCCAGCAGCTCCGGACAGGGGCCAAACTATGGCTACACCTTC	CASSSGQGPNYGYTF
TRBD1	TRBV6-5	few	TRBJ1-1	TGTGCCAGCAGACAGGGGTTTGGCACTGAAGCTTTCTTT	CASRQGFGTEAFF
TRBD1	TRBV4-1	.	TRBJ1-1	TGCGCCAGCAGCCTGTACGCCGGGACAGTGAACACTGAAGCTTTCTTT	CASSLYAGTVNTEAFF
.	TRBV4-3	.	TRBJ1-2	TGCGCCAGCAGCCAAGACGGATTAACGGGGGGCTGGTATGGCTACACCTTC	CASSQDGLTGGWYGYTF
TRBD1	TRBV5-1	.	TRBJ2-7	TGCGCCAGCAGCCCCCTGAGCAGGGGGTTCCACGAGCAGTACTTC	CASSPLSRGFHEQYF
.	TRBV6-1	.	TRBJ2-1	TGTGCCAGCAGTGAAGAACGAGGGTACAATGAGCAGTTCTTC	CASSEERGYNEQFF
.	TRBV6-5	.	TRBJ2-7	TGTGCCAGCAGTTTAAGGGCCACCTCTAGCTCCTACGGGCAGTACTTC	CASSLRATSSSYGQYF
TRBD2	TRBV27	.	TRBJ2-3	TGTGCCAGCAGTTTCCGGACTAGCGGGAGGGTAGATACGCAGTATTTT	CASSFRTSGRVDTQYF
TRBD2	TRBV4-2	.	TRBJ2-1	TGTGCCAGCAGCCAAGATCCGGCGGGAGGGAACAATGAGCAGTTCTTC	CASSQDPAGGNNEQFF
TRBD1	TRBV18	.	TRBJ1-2	TGTGCCAGCTCAAGTTCGGGACAGCCTCTGTATGGCTACACCTTC	CASSSSGQPLYGYTF
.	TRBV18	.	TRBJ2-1	TGTGCCAGCTCACCACGGGAGGAGCAGTTCTTC	CASSPREEQFF
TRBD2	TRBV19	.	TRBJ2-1	TGTGCCAGTAGTCCCGGACTAGCGGACAATGAGCAGTTCTTC	CASSPGLADNEQFF
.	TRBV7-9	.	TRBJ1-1	TGTGCCAGCAGCGTAGGGCAGGGAGGCACTGAAGCTTTCTTT	CASSVGQGGTEAFF
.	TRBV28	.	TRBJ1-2	TGTGCCAGCAGTGCGCTACAGGGTAAGAAAACCTTC	CASSALQGKKTF
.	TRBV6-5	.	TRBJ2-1	TGTGCCAGCAGCAACGGGACTCCCAGTACGAATGAGCAGTTCTTC	CASSNGTPSTNEQFF
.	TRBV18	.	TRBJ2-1	TGTGCCAGCTCATTCTATCAGGGCGGAACCAACAATGAGCAGTTCTTC	CASSFYQGGTNNEQFF
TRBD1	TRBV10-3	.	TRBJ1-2	TGTGCCATCGGGGGGGACAGGGGACTAGCTAACTATGGCTACACCTTC	CAIGGDRGLANYGYTF
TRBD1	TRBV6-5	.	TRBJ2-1	TGTGCCAGCAGTTACTCGGCGGGACAGGGGCGAAATGAGCAGTTCTTC	CASSYSAGQGRNEQFF
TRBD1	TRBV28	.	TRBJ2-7	TGTGCCAGCAGTTTCGGGGACAGATCCTACGAGCAGTACTTC	CASSFGDRSYEQYF
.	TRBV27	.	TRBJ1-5	TGTGCCAGCAGTTTTTACAGGTATAGCAATCAGCCCCAGCATTTT	CASSFYRYSNQPQHF
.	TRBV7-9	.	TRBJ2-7	TGTGCCAGCAGGGACTCAGGCGCCTACTACGAGCAGTACTTC	CASRDSGAYYEQYF
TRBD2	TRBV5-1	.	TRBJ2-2	TGCGCCAGCAGCTTGCTAGCGGGAGTGAACACCGGGGAGCTGTTTTTT	CASSLLAGVNTGELFF
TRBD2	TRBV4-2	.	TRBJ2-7	TGTGCCAGCAGCCAATCTACTAGCGGCAGGCAGTACTTC	CASSQSTSGRQYF
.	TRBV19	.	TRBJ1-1	TGTGCCAGTAGTATCTTCTCCGGGACACGGAACACTGAAGCTTTCTTT	CASSIFSGTRNTEAFF
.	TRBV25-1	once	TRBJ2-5	TGTGCCAGCAGCTTCGCAGGCCAAGAGACCCAGTACTTC	CASSFAGQETQYF
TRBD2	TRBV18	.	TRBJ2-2	TGTGCCAGCTCACCACTAGGGACTACTTACACCGGGGAGCTGTTTTTT	CASSPLGTTYTGELFF
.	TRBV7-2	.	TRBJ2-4	TGTGCCAGCAGCTTAGACCATGACATTCACATTCAGTACTTC	CASSLDHDIHIQYF
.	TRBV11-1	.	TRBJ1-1	TGTGCCAGCAGCTTAGCAGGTTTACAGGTTGAAGCTTTCTTT	CASSLAGLQVEAFF
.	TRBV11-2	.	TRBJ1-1	TGTGCCAGCAGCCCCACATTCCAGGGGTTGAGCACTGAAGCTTTCTTT	CASSPTFQGLSTEAFF
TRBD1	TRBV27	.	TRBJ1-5	TGTGCCAGCAGTCCCGGACAGGGCGGCAATCAGCCCCAGCATTTT	CASSPGQGGNQPQHF
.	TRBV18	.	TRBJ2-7	TGTGCCAGCTCCCACGGGGCCTACGAGCAGTACTTC	CASSHGAYEQYF
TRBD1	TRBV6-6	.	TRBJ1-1	TGTGCCAGCAAAGGACAGGGGAAAGCAGACACTGAAGCTTTCTTT	CASKGQGKADTEAFF
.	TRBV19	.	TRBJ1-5	TGTGCCAGTACCCGGGAAGGGAGCAATCAGCCCCAGCATTTT	CASTREGSNQPQHF
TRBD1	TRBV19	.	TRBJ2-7	TGTGCCAGTAGCCGTAACCGGGACAGTGCCCGCTCCTACGAGCAGTACTTC	CASSRNRDSARSYEQYF
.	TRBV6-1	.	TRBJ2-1	TGTGCCAGCAGTGGGAGGTCGGTAGTTCGCAGTGAGCAGTTCTTC	CASSGRSVVRSEQFF
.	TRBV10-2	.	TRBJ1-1	TGCGCCAGCAGTGAAGGGGGCACTGAAGCTTTCTTT	CASSEGGTEAFF
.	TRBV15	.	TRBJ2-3	TGTGCCACCAGCAGATCGGGACAACGTCCGCAGTATTTT	CATSRSGQRPQYF
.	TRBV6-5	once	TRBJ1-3	TGTGCCAGCAGTTACCAGGGCTTGACGGGAAACACCATATATTTT	CASSYQGLTGNTIYF
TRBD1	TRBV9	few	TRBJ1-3	TGTGCCAGCAGCCCTCCCACAACCGGACAGGGGGCGCCCCTTGGAGGAAACACCATATATTTT	CASSPPTTGQGAPLGGNTIYF
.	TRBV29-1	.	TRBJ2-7	TGCAGCACGGTAGTAGCGTCGGGTGAGCAGTACTTC	CSTVVASGEQYF
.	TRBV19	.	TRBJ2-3	TGTGCCAGTAGTACCAGGCGGGGCTTTAACACAGATACGCAGTATTTT	CASSTRRGFNTDTQYF
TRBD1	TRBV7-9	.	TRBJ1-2	TGTGCCAGCAGCACCTCGGGACAGAAACCAAACTATGGCTACACCTTC	CASSTSGQKPNYGYTF
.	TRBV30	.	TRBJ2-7	TGTGCCTGGAGTCGTCCACCGGGCTGGGGCCCAAGCTCCTACGAGCAGTACTTC	CAWSRPPGWGPSSYEQYF
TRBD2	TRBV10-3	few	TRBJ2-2	TGTGCCATCAGTGAGTCTAATAGCGGGAGGGCGAACACCGGGGAGCTGTTTTTT	CAISESNSGRANTGELFF
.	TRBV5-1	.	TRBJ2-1	TGCGCCAGCAGCTTCCCGATCGGTGGGAGCTCCTACAATGAGCAGTTCTTC	CASSFPIGGSSYNEQFF
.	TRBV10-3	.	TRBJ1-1	TGTGCCATCAGTGAGACAGGTAATATGAACACTGAAGCTTTCTTT	CAISETGNMNTEAFF